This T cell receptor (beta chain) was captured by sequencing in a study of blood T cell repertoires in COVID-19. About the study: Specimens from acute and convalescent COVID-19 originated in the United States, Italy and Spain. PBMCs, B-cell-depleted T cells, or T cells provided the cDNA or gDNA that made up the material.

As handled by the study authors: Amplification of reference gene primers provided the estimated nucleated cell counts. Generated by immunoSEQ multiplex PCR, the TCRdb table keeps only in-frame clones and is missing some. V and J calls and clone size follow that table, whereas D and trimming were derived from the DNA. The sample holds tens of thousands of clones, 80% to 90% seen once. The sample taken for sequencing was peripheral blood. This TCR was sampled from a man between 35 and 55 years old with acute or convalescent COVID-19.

CDR3 sequence (DNA): TGTGCCAGTAAAGAGCGGGGGGATTACAATGAGCAGTTCTTC. Translation: CASKERGDYNEQFF. The chain uses TRBV19 and TRBJ2-1; TRBD2 agrees at 9 bases. With V trimmed by 7 bases and J by 4 bases, 5 bases remained unmatched. CDR3 length: 14 residues. Germline V lookup: CDR1 LNHDA, CDR2 SQIVND (reference sequence).